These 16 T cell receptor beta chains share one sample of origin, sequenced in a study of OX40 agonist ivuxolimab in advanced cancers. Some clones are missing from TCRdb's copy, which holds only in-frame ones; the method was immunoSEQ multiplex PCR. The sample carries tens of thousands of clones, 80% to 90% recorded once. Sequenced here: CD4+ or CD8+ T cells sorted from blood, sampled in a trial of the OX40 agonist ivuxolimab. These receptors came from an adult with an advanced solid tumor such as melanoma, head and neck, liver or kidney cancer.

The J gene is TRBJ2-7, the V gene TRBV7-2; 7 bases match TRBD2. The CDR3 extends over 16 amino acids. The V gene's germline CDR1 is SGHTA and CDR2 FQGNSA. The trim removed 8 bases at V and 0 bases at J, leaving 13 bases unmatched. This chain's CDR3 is CASGARGGGSSYEQYF. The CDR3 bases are TGTGCCAGCGGGGCTAGAGGCGGGGGAAGCTCCTACGAGCAGTACTTC.

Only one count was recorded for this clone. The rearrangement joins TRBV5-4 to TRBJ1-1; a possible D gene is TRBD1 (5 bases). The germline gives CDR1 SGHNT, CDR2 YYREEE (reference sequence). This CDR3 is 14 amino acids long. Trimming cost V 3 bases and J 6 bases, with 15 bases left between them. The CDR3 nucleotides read TGTGCCAGCAGCTGGGGCGAGACTGGGGCTGAAGCTTTCTTT. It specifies CASSWGETGAEAFF.

The DNA of the CDR3 is TGTGCCAGCGGGGGATACCACGACTACGAGCAGTACTTC. Translated, it gives CASGGYHDYEQYF. This rearrangement joins TRBV6-1 to TRBJ2-7, with D possibly called TRBD1 or TRBD2 (5 bases each). With 8 bases removed from V and 3 bases from J, the gap between germline ends came to 14 bases. CDR1 MNHNS and CDR2 SASEGT come from the germline V gene. The CDR3 spans 13 residues.

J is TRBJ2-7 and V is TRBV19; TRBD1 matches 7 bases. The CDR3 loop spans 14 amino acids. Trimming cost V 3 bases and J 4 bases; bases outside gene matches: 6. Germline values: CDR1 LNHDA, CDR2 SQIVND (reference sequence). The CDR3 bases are TGTGCCAGTAGTATGCGAGGGGGCGCGTACGAGCAGTACTTC. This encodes CASSMRGGAYEQYF.

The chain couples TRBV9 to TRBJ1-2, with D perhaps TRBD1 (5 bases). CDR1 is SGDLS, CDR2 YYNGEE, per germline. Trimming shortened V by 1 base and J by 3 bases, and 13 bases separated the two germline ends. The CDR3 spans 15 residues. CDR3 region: CASSVSGGSDYGYTF. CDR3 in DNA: TGTGCCAGCAGCGTATCCGGGGGGTCTGACTATGGCTACACCTTC. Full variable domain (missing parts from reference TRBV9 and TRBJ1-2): DSGVTQTPKHLITATGQRVTLRCSPRSGDLSVYWYQQSLDQGLQFLIQYYNGEERAKGNILERFSAQQFPDLHSELNLSSLELGDSALYFCASSVSGGSDYGYTFGSGTRLTVV.

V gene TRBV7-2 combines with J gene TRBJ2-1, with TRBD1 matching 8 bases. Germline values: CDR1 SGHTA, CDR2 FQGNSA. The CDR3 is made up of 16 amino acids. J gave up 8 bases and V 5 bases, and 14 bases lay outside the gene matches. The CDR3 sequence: CASSLRPGGMIYEQFF. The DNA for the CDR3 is TGTGCCAGCAGCCTCAGACCAGGGGGCATGATTTATGAGCAGTTCTTC.

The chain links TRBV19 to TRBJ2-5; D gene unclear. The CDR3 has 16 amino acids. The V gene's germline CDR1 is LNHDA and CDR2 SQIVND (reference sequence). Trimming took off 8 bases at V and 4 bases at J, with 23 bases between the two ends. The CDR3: CASRKAADSSRETQYF. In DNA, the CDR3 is TGTGCCAGTCGGAAAGCAGCCGACTCCAGCAGAGAGACCCAGTACTTC.

The CDR3 DNA is TGTGCCATCAGTGAGGACCCGGGGAATCAGCCCCAGCATTTT. This sequence encodes CAISEDPGNQPQHF. V gene TRBV10-3 combines with J gene TRBJ1-5, with D uncertain. The germline gives CDR1 ENHRY, CDR2 SYGVKD. The CDR3 length is 14 residues. Deletions cut 2 bases from V and 4 bases from J, with 9 bases between.

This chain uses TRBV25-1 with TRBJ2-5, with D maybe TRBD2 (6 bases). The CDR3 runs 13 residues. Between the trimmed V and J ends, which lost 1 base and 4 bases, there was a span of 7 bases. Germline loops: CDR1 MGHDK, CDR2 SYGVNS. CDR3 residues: CASSEWRGETQYF. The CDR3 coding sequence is TGTGCCAGCAGTGAATGGAGGGGAGAGACCCAGTACTTC.

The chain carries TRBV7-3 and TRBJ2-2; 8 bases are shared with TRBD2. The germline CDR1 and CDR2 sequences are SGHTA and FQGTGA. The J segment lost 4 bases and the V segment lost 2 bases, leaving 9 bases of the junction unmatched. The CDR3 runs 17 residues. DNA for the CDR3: TGTGCCAGCAGCTTAGGTCCGGTAGCGGGATCCACCGGGGAGCTGTTTTTT. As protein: CASSLGPVAGSTGELFF.

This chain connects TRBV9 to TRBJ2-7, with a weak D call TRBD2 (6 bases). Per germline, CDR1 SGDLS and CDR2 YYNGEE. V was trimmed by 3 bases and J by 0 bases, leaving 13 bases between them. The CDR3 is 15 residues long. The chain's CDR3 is CASSERGYGSYEQYF. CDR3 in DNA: TGTGCCAGCAGCGAACGGGGGTACGGCTCCTACGAGCAGTACTTC. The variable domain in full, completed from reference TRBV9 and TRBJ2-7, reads DSGVTQTPKHLITATGQRVTLRCSPRSGDLSVYWYQQSLDQGLQFLIQYYNGEERAKGNILERFSAQQFPDLHSELNLSSLELGDSALYFCASSERGYGSYEQYFGPGTRLTVT.

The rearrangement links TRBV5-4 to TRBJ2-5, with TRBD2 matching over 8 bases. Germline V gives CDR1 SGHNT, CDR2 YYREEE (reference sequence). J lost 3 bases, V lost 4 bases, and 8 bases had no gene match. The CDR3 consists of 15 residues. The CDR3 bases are TGTGCCAGCAGCCAAGGCGGGGGGCCAAAAGAGACCCAGTACTTC. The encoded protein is CASSQGGGPKETQYF.

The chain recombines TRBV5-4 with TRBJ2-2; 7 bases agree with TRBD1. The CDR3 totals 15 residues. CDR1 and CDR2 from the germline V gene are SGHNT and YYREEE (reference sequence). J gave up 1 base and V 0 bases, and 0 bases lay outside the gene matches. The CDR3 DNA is TGTGCCAGCAGCTTGGGACAGGGGAACACCGGGGAGCTGTTTTTT. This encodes CASSLGQGNTGELFF.

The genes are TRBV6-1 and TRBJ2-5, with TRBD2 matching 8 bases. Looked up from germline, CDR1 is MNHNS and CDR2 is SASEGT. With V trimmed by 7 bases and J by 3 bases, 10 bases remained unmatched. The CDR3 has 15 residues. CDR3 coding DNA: TGTGCCAGCACCCGAACCGGGGGGGTGGAAGAGACCCAGTACTTC. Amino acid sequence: CASTRTGGVEETQYF.

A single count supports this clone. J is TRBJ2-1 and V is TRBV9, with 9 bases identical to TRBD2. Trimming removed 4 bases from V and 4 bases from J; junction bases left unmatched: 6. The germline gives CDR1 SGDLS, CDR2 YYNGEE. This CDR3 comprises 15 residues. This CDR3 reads CASSPRLAGYNEQFF. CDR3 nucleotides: TGTGCCAGCAGCCCCAGGCTAGCGGGGTACAATGAGCAGTTCTTC.

The CDR3 DNA reads as TGTGCCAGCAGCCGGGACGTTTTTGGTTCACCCCTCCACTTT. Translating gives CASSRDVFGSPLHF. This sequence joins TRBV28 and TRBJ1-6; maybe TRBD1 (5 bases). The ends were cut back, 6 bases at V and 9 bases at J, with 15 bases in the middle. CDR3 length: 14 amino acids. Germline CDR1 MDHEN, CDR2 SYDVKM.